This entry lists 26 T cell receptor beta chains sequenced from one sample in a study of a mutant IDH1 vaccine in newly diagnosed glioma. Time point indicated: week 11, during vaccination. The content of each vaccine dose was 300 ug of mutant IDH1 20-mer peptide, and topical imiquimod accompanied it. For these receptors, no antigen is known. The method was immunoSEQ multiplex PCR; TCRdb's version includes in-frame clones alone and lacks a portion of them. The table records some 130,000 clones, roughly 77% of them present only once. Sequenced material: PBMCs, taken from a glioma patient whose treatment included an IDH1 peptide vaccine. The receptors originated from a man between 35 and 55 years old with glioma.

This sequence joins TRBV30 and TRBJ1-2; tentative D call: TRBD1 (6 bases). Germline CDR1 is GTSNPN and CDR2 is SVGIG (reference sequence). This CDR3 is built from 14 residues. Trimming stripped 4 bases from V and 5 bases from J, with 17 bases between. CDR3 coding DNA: TGTGCCTGGATCCAGACTCGGGGGGCATATGGCTACACCTTC. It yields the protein CAWIQTRGAYGYTF.

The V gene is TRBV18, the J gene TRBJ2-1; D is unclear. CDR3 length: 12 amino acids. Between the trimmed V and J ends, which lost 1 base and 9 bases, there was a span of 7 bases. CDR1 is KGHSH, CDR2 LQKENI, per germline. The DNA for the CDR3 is TGTGCCAGCTCACCACTAATTACTGAGCAGTTCTTC. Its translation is CASSPLITEQFF.

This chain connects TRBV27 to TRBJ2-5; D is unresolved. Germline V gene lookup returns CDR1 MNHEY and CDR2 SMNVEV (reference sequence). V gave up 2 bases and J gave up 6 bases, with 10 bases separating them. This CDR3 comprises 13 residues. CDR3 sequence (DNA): TGTGCCAGCAGTTTAGATCGTCTCAAGACCCAGTACTTC. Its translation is CASSLDRLKTQYF.

In DNA, the CDR3 is TGTGCCAGCAGTGACTCGATCGGAGGGGTAAATGCCGGGGAGCTGTTTTTT. This gives the protein CASSDSIGGVNAGELFF. The genes are TRBV6-4 and TRBJ2-2; D may be TRBD2 (6 bases). Per germline, CDR1 MRHNA and CDR2 SNTAGT. The CDR3 runs 17 residues. V shed 0 bases and J shed 6 bases, with 17 bases lying between them.

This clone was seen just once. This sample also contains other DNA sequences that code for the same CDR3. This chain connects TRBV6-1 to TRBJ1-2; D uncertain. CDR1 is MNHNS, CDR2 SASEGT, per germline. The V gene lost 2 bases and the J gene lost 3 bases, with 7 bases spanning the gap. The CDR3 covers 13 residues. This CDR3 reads CASSETGDYGYTF. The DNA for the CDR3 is TGTGCCAGCAGTGAAACGGGAGACTATGGCTACACCTTC.

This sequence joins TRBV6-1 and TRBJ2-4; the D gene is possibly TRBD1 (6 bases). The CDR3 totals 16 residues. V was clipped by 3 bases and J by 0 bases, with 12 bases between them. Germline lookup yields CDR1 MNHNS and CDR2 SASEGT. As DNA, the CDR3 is TGTGCCAGCAGTGAGGCGGCAGGGGAAGCCAAAAACATTCAGTACTTC. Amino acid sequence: CASSEAAGEAKNIQYF.

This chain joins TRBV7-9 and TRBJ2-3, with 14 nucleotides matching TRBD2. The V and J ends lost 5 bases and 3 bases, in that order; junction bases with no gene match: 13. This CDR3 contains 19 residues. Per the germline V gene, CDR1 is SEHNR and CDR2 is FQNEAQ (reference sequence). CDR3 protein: CASSALGGTSGRMTDTQYF. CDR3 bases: TGTGCCAGCAGCGCATTAGGGGGGACTAGCGGGAGAATGACAGATACGCAGTATTTT.

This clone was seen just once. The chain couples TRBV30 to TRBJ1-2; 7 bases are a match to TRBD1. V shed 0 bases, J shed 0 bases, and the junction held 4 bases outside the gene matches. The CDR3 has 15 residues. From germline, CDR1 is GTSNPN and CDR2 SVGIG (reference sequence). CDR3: CAWSVGQVPNYGYTF. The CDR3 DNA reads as TGTGCCTGGAGTGTTGGACAGGTTCCTAACTATGGCTACACCTTC.

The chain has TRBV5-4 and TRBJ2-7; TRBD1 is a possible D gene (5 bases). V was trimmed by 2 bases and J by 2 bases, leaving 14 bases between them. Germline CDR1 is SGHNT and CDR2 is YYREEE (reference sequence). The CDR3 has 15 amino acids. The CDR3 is CASSFGQGGPYEQYF. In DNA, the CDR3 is TGTGCCAGCAGCTTCGGGCAGGGCGGCCCCTACGAGCAGTACTTC.

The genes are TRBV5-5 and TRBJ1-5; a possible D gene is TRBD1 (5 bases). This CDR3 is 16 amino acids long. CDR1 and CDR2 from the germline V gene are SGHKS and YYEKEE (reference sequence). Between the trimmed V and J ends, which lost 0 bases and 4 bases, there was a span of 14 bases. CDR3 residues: CASSLGQTKSNQPQHF. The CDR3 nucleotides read TGTGCCAGCAGCTTGGGACAGACAAAATCAAATCAGCCCCAGCATTTT.

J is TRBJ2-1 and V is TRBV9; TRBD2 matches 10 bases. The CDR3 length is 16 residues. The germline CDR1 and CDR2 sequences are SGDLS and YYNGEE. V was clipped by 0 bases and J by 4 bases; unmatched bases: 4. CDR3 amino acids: CASSVVAGGIYNEQFF. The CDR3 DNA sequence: TGTGCCAGCAGCGTAGTAGCGGGAGGAATTTACAATGAGCAGTTCTTC. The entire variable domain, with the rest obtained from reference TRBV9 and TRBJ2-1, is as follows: DSGVTQTPKHLITATGQRVTLRCSPRSGDLSVYWYQQSLDQGLQFLIQYYNGEERAKGNILERFSAQQFPDLHSELNLSSLELGDSALYFCASSVVAGGIYNEQFFGPGTRLTVL.

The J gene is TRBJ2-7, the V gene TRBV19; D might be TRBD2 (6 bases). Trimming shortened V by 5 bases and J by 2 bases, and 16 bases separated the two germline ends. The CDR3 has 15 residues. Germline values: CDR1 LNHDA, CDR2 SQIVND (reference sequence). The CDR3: CASSPLRDSPYEQYF. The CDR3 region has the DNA TGTGCCAGTAGTCCGCTCCGGGACTCTCCCTACGAGCAGTACTTC.

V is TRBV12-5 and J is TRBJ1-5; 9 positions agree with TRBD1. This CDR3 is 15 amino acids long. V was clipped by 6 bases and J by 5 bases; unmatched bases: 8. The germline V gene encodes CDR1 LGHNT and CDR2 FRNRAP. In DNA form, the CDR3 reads TGTGCTAGTGGGTGGGACAGGGTTGTTCATCAGCCCCAGCATTTT. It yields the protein CASGWDRVVHQPQHF.

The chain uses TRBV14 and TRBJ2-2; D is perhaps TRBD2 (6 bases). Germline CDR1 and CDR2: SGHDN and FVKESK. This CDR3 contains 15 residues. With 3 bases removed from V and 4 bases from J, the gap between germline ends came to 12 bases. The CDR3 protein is CASSQDGLITGELFF. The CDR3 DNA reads TGTGCCAGCAGCCAGGACGGACTAATCACCGGGGAGCTGTTTTTT.

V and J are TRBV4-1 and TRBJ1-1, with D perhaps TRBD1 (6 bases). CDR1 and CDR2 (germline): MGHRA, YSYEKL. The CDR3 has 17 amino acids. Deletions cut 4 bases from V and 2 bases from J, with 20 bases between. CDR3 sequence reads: CASSLGAGVKYNTEAFF. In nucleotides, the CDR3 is TGCGCCAGCAGCCTGGGGGCAGGGGTTAAGTACAACACTGAAGCTTTCTTT.

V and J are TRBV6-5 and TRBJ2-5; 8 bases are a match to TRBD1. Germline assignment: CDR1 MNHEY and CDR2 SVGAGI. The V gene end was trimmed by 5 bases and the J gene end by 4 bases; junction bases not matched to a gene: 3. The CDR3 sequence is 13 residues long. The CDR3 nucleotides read TGTGCCAGCAGTACAGGACAGGGAGAGACCCAGTACTTC. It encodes CASSTGQGETQYF.

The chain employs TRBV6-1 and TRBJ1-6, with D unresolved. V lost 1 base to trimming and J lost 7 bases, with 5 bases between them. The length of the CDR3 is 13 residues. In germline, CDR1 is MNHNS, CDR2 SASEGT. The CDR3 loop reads CASSEGLNSPLHF. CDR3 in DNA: TGTGCCAGCAGTGAAGGTTTAAATTCACCCCTCCACTTT.

The CDR3 coding sequence is TGTGCCAGCAGTTTAACCGGACAGTCTCCTACGGACACCATATATTTT. This translates into CASSLTGQSPTDTIYF. The genes are TRBV2 and TRBJ1-3, with a possible D match to TRBD1 (6 bases). The V gene lost 5 bases and the J gene lost 8 bases, with 22 bases spanning the gap. The CDR3 has 16 residues. Germline assignment: CDR1 SNHLY and CDR2 FYNNEI.

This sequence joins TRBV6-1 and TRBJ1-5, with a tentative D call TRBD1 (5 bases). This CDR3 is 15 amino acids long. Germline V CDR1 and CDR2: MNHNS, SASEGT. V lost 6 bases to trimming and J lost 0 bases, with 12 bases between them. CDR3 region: CASRPGQGSNQPQHF. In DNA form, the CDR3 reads TGTGCCAGCAGACCTGGGCAGGGTAGCAATCAGCCCCAGCATTTT.

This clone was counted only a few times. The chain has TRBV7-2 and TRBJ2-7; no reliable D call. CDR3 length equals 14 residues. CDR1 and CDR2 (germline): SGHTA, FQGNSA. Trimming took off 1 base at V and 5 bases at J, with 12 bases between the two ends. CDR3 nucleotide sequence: TGTGCCAGCAGCTTAGGTGGTGGGATCGACGAGCAGTACTTC. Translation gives CASSLGGGIDEQYF.

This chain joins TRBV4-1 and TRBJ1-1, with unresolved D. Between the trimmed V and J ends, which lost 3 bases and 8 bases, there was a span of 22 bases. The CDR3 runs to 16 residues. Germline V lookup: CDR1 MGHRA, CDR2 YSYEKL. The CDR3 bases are TGCGCCAGCAGCCACGATCGGACGGTGGGGTCTATGGAAGCTTTCTTT. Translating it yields CASSHDRTVGSMEAFF.

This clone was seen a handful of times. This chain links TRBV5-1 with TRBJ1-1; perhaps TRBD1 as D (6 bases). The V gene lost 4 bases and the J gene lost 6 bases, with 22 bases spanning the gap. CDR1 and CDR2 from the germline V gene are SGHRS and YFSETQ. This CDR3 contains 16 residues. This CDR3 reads CASSPRPTGKDAEAFF. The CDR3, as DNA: TGCGCCAGCAGCCCCCGCCCAACAGGGAAAGACGCTGAAGCTTTCTTT.

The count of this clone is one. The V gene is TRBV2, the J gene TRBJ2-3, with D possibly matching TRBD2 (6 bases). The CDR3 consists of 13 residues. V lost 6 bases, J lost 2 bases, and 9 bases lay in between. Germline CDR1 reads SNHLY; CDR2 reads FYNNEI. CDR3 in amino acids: CASSSSVTDTQYF. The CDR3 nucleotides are TGTGCCAGCAGCTCTAGCGTCACAGATACGCAGTATTTT.

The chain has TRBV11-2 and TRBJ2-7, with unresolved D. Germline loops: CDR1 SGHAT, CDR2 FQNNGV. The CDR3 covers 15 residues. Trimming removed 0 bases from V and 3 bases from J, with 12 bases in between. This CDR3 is CASSLDRTRYYEQYF. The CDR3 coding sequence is TGTGCCAGCAGCTTAGATCGCACTCGATACTACGAGCAGTACTTC.

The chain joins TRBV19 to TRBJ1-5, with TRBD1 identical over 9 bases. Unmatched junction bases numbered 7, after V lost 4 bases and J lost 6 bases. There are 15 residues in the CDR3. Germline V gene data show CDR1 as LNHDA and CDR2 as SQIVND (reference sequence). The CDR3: CASSTPGQGVQPQHF. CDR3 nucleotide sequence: TGTGCCAGTAGTACCCCGGGACAGGGAGTTCAGCCCCAGCATTTT.

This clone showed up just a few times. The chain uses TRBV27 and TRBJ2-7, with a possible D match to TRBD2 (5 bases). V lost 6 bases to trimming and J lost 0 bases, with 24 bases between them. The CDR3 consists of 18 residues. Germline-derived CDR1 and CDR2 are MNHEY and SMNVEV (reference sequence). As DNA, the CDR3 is TGTGCCAGCAGCTCCGGGAACTTTGACGGTAGGAGCTCCTACGAGCAGTACTTC. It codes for CASSSGNFDGRSSYEQYF.